The 23 T cell receptor beta chains reported below all come from one sample, sequenced in a study of blood T cell repertoires in COVID-19. The method was immunoSEQ multiplex PCR; TCRdb's version includes in-frame clones alone and lacks a portion of them. The sample shows over 400,000 clones, 70% to 90% of them seen only once. Source material: peripheral blood. Source of these receptors: a woman in her twenties or thirties with active or convalescent COVID-19.

This sequence joins TRBV30 and TRBJ1-4; D not resolved. The germline CDR1 and CDR2 sequences are GTSNPN and SVGIG (reference sequence). Between the trimmed V and J ends, which lost 2 bases and 4 bases, there was a span of 11 bases. The CDR3 loop spans 14 amino acids. This CDR3 reads CAWSSEVINEKLFF. The CDR3, as DNA: TGTGCCTGGAGTTCAGAAGTAATTAATGAAAAACTGTTTTTT.

This chain links TRBV18 with TRBJ1-1, with D possibly TRBD1 on 6 matching bases. This CDR3 region has 16 residues. V lost 2 bases to trimming and J lost 0 bases, with 13 bases between them. Germline V gene lookup returns CDR1 KGHSH and CDR2 LQKENI. CDR3 in amino acids: CASSPGTLGMNTEAFF. The CDR3 DNA reads as TGTGCCAGCTCACCAGGGACACTGGGGATGAACACTGAAGCTTTCTTT.

This rearrangement joins TRBV2 to TRBJ2-3; D possibly corresponds to TRBD2 (5 bases). CDR1 is SNHLY and CDR2 is FYNNEI in the germline V gene. The CDR3 extends over 15 amino acids. Trimming removed 8 bases from V and 2 bases from J, with 17 bases in between. CDR3 protein: CASQDSLPITDTQYF. The CDR3 DNA sequence: TGTGCCAGCCAGGACTCCCTGCCGATCACAGATACGCAGTATTTT.

V is TRBV6-6 and J is TRBJ1-2; D is unclear. The CDR3 sequence is 14 residues long. CDR1 is MNHNY and CDR2 is SVGAGI in the germline V gene (reference sequence). The V end was cut by 5 bases, the J end by 8 bases, with 18 bases between. CDR3 region: CASSPGLGEFGYTF. The DNA for the CDR3 is TGTGCCAGCAGTCCCGGACTTGGCGAATTCGGCTACACCTTC.

The V and J genes are TRBV13 and TRBJ1-1; no firm D call. V lost 0 bases and J lost 4, with 18 bases in between. Germline CDR1 PRHDT, CDR2 FYEKMQ (reference sequence). The CDR3 has 17 amino acids. The CDR3: CASSLGLSGIPATEAFF. DNA of the CDR3: TGTGCCAGCAGCTTAGGCCTGTCCGGGATCCCCGCCACTGAAGCTTTCTTT.

The rearrangement links TRBV6-5 to TRBJ2-7, with D perhaps matching TRBD1 (5 bases). The CDR3 sequence is 12 residues long. Deletions cut 9 bases from V and 4 bases from J, with 13 bases between. Germline V gives CDR1 MNHEY, CDR2 SVGAGI. The CDR3 loop reads CASSITGYEQYF. The DNA of the CDR3 is TGTGCCAGTAGCATAACAGGATACGAGCAGTACTTC.

CDR3 sequence reads: CASSWSGASYEQYF. The DNA for the CDR3 is TGTGCCAGCAGTTGGAGCGGGGCCTCCTACGAGCAGTACTTC. The rearrangement links TRBV28 to TRBJ2-7; 7 bases are a match to TRBD2. V was clipped by 4 bases and J by 0 bases; unmatched bases: 3. The CDR3 is 14 residues long. The germline CDR1 and CDR2 sequences are MDHEN and SYDVKM.

The chain links TRBV11-2 to TRBJ1-2; 9 bases map to TRBD1. CDR3 length equals 19 residues. Germline loops: CDR1 SGHAT, CDR2 FQNNGV. Trimming took 4 bases from V and 3 from J; bases not matched to a gene: 18. CDR3 in amino acids: CASSSYRRDRASKDYGYTF. The DNA of the CDR3 is TGTGCCAGCAGCTCCTACCGGCGGGACAGGGCCTCTAAAGACTATGGCTACACCTTC.

The chain has TRBV29-1 and TRBJ1-1, with a weak D call TRBD1 (5 bases). This CDR3 contains 12 residues. Trimming removed 4 bases at V and 6 bases at J, with 12 bases between. Germline CDR1 and CDR2: SQVTM and ANQGSEA. CDR3 sequence reads: CSVVSGLSEAFF. The DNA of the CDR3 is TGCAGCGTTGTCTCAGGGCTCTCTGAAGCTTTCTTT.

J is TRBJ2-2 and V is TRBV15; D is possibly TRBD1 (5 bases). V shed 1 base and J shed 0 bases, with 9 bases lying between them. This CDR3 comprises 16 residues. Germline V gene lookup returns CDR1 LNHNV and CDR2 YYDKDF (reference sequence). DNA of the CDR3: TGTGCCACCAGCAGAGGGACAAGATCGAACACCGGGGAGCTGTTTTTT. Amino acids: CATSRGTRSNTGELFF.

This clone was found a few times. This chain connects TRBV18 to TRBJ2-1; D is possibly TRBD2 (5 bases). The CDR3 is 16 amino acids. Trimming shortened V by 1 base and J by 7 bases, and 17 bases separated the two germline ends. CDR1 KGHSH and CDR2 LQKENI come from the germline V gene. CDR3 residues: CASSPLPPGSGNEQFF. The CDR3, as DNA: TGTGCCAGCTCACCACTCCCCCCGGGATCCGGAAATGAGCAGTTCTTC.

The chain employs TRBV6-4 and TRBJ1-1, with a tentative D call TRBD1 (6 bases). With 0 bases removed from V and 3 bases from J, the gap between germline ends came to 11 bases. The germline V gene has CDR1 MRHNA and CDR2 SNTAGT. The length of the CDR3 is 15 residues. In nucleotides, the CDR3 is TGTGCCAGCAGTGACTCGGGGGGGCGGCACACTGAAGCTTTCTTT. Amino acid sequence: CASSDSGGRHTEAFF.

V is TRBV6-5 and J is TRBJ1-4; 7 bases line up with TRBD1. The CDR3 is 15 residues long. J was trimmed by 7 bases and V by 6 bases; bases with no gene match: 11. Germline V gene sequence: CDR1 MNHEY, CDR2 SVGAGI. CDR3 residues: CASSPRGLGSEKLFF. CDR3 nucleotide sequence: TGTGCCAGCAGCCCGAGGGGGCTAGGAAGTGAAAAACTGTTTTTT.

This clone turned up a few times. The chain links TRBV30 to TRBJ2-3; 7 nucleotides align to TRBD1. Germline V gene data show CDR1 as GTSNPN and CDR2 as SVGIG (reference sequence). The length of the CDR3 is 15 residues. Unmatched junction bases numbered 8, after V lost 3 bases and J lost 2 bases. The DNA of the CDR3 is TGTGCCTGGAGCGAGGACAGGCCCCTCACAGATACGCAGTATTTT. The encoded protein is CAWSEDRPLTDTQYF.

The chain is built from TRBV29-1 and TRBJ2-7; D possibly corresponds to TRBD2 (6 bases). Germline CDR1 and CDR2: SQVTM and ANQGSEA. The V gene lost 6 bases and the J gene lost 2 bases, with 14 bases spanning the gap. CDR3 length: 13 amino acids. CDR3 in amino acids: CSVGLRETYEQYF. CDR3 coding DNA: TGCAGCGTGGGACTCCGGGAAACCTACGAGCAGTACTTC.

The chain joins TRBV12-3 or TRBV12-4 to TRBJ2-2, with D unclear. Trimming removed 3 bases at V and 6 bases at J, with 8 bases between. The CDR3 is made up of 13 amino acids. CDR3 protein: CASSFELAGELFF. Here the CDR3 DNA reads TGTGCCAGCAGTTTTGAGTTGGCCGGGGAGCTGTTTTTT.

The V call is TRBV12-3 or TRBV12-4, the J call TRBJ2-3; 7 nucleotides match TRBD1. After removal of 6 bases from V and 5 bases from J, the junction contained 5 bases not matched to a gene. The CDR3 runs 13 residues. CDR3 sequence (DNA): TGTGCCAGCAGACCCACAGGGGAAGATACGCAGTATTTT. Protein product: CASRPTGEDTQYF.

This chain connects TRBV19 to TRBJ2-7, with 8 bases matching TRBD2. Germline-derived CDR1 and CDR2 are LNHDA and SQIVND (reference sequence). With V trimmed by 2 bases and J by 3 bases, 6 bases remained unmatched. CDR3 size: 15 residues. This CDR3 is CASSIYLAGGYEQYF. CDR3 DNA: TGTGCCAGTAGTATATATCTAGCGGGTGGCTACGAGCAGTACTTC. The variable domain in full, with the rest retrieved from reference TRBV19 and TRBJ2-7, is DGGITQSPKYLFRKEGQNVTLSCEQNLNHDAMYWYRQDPGQGLRLIYYSQIVNDFQKGDIAEGYSVSREKKESFPLTVTSAQKNPTAFYLCASSIYLAGGYEQYFGPGTRLTVT.

The table lists this clone with a count of one. V usage is TRBV19 and J usage is TRBJ1-2; D not certain. In germline, CDR1 is LNHDA, CDR2 SQIVND (reference sequence). Between the trimmed V and J ends, which lost 1 base and 0 bases, there was a span of 6 bases. CDR3 length: 14 residues. The CDR3 protein is CASSIGQSNYGYTF. For the CDR3, the DNA is TGTGCCAGTAGTATAGGACAATCTAACTATGGCTACACCTTC.

This rearrangement joins TRBV19 to TRBJ2-1; TRBD2 aligns across 7 bases. From germline, CDR1 is LNHDA and CDR2 SQIVND (reference sequence). The CDR3 loop spans 15 amino acids. J lost 3 bases, V lost 1 base, and 3 bases had no gene match. CDR3 sequence: CASSIGGRFYNEQFF. The DNA for the CDR3 is TGTGCCAGTAGTATAGGCGGGAGATTCTACAATGAGCAGTTCTTC.

The count of this clone is one. The CDR3 here is CASSRGMGSNEKLFF. CDR3 DNA: TGTGCCAGCAGCCGAGGGATGGGGTCTAATGAAAAACTGTTTTTT. V and J are TRBV5-4 and TRBJ1-4; D is unclear. There are 15 residues in the CDR3. Trimming took 4 bases from V and 3 from J, leaving 13 bases between them. CDR1 and CDR2 from the germline V gene are SGHNT and YYREEE (reference sequence).

The chain joins TRBV5-1 to TRBJ2-3, with D uncertain. Germline V lookup: CDR1 SGHRS, CDR2 YFSETQ. The CDR3 length is 13 residues. Trimming pared 2 bases from V and 5 bases from J, leaving 9 bases between. The CDR3 region is CASSLDHGDTQYF. The CDR3 nucleotides read TGCGCCAGCAGCTTAGATCACGGAGATACGCAGTATTTT.

The rearrangement joins TRBV25-1 to TRBJ1-4; D not resolved. The CDR3 length is 15 residues. Trimming stripped 3 bases from V and 0 bases from J, with 8 bases between. Looked up from germline, CDR1 is MGHDK and CDR2 is SYGVNS. CDR3 nucleotide sequence: TGTGCCAGCAGTGATTGGCAGACAACTAATGAAAAACTGTTTTTT. Protein product: CASSDWQTTNEKLFF.